This T cell receptor beta chain was profiled in a study of blood T cell repertoires in COVID-19. About the study: Donors in the United States, Italy and Spain gave samples during acute or convalescent COVID-19. Sources were T cells, B-cell-depleted T cells, or PBMCs; the material itself was cDNA or gDNA.

This clone was found once. In the authors' workflow: Reference gene primer amplification yielded estimated nucleated cell counts. The data were produced by immunoSEQ multiplex PCR, yet TCRdb's version contains in-frame clones alone and is incomplete. The D gene and trimming were derived from the DNA, and the V and J assignments and clone size from that table. In the table there are around 170,000 clones, around 86% of which are singletons. The length of the CDR3 is 14 residues. The V gene lost 5 bases and the J gene lost 3 bases, with 14 bases spanning the gap. CDR1 and CDR2 (germline): LNHDA, SQIVND (reference sequence).

The TCR originated in a middle-aged woman with acute or convalescent COVID-19. Specimen: peripheral blood. The V call is TRBV19, the J call TRBJ2-7; TRBD1 is a possible D gene (7 bases). CDR3 sequence (DNA): TGTGCCAGTAGTCCGGAGGGACAGTTCTACGAGCAGTACTTC. It is translated as CASSPEGQFYEQYF.